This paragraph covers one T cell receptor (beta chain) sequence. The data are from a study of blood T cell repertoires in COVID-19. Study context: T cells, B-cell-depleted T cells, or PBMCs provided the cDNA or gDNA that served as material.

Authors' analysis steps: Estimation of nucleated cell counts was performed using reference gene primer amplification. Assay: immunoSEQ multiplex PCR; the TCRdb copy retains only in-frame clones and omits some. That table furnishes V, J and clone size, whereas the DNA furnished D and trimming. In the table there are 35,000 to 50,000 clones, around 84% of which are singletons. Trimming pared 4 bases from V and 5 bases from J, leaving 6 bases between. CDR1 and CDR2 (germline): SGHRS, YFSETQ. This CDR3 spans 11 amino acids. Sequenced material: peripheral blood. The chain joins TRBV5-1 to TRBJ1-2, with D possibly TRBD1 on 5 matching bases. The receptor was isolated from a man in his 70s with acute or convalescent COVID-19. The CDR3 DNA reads TGCGCCAGCAGCCCAGGGTATGGCTACACCTTC. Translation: CASSPGYGYTF.